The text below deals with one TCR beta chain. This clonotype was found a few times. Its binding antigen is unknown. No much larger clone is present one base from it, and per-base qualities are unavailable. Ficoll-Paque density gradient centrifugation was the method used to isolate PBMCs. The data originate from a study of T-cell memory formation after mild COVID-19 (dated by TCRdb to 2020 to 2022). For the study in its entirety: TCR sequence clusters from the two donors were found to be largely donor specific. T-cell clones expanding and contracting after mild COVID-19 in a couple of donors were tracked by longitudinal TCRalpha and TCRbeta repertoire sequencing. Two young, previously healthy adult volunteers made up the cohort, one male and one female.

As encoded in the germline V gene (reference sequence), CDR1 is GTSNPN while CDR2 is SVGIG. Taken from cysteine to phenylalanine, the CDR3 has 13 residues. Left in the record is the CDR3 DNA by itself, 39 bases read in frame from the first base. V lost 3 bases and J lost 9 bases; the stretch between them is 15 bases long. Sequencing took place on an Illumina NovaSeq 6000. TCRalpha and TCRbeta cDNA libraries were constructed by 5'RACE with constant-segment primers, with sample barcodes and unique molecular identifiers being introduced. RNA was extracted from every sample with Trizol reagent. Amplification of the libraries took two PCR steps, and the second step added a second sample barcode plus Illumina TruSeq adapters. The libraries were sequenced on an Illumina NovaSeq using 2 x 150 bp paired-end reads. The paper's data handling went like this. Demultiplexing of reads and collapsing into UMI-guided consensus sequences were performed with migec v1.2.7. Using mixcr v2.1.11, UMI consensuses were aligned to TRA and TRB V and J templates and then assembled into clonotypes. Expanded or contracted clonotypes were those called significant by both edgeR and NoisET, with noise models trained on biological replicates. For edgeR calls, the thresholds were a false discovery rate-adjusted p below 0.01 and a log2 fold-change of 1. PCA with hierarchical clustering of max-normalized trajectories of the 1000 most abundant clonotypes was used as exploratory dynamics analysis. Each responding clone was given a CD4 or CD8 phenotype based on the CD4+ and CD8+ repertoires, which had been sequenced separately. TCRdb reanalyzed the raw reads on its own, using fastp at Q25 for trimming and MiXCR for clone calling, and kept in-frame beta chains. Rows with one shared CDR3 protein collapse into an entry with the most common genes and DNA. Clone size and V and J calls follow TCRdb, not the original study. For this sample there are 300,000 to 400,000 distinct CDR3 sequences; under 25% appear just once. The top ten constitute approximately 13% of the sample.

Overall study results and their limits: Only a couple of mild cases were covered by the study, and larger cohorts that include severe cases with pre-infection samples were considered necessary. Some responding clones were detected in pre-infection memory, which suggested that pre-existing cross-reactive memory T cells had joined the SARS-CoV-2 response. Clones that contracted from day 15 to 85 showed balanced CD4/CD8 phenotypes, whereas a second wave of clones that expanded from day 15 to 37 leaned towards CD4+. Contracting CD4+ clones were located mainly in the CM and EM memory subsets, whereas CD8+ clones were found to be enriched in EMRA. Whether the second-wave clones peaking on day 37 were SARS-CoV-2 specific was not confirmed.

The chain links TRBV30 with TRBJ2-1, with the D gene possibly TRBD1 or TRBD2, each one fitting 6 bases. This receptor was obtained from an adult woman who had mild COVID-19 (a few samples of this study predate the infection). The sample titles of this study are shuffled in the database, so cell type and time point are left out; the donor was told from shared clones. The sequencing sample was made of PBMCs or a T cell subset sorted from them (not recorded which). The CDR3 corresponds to CAWSRGPDGEQFF. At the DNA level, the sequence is TGTGCCTGGAGCCGGGGGCCCGACGGTGAGCAGTTCTTC.